The 28 T cell receptor beta chains below were found in one sample sequenced in a study of a mutant IDH1 vaccine in newly diagnosed glioma. As to time point: baseline, week 1 (first vaccination visit). Sample treatment: pre-vaccination baseline after standard-of-care therapy. TCRdb's copy holds only in-frame clones and misses some; the assay was immunoSEQ multiplex PCR. The repertoire holds about 67,000 clones, around four fifths seen once, with approximately 4.5% in the top ten. The sample here was peripheral blood mononuclear cells (PBMCs), taken from a glioma patient treated with radiotherapy, temozolomide or both. The receptors here all came from a woman under 30 with glioma. Some clones in this sample may be carry-over from other donors' samples.

This chain connects TRBV30 to TRBJ1-1; TRBD1 matches 7 bases. This CDR3 contains 13 residues. With V trimmed by 2 bases and J by 3 bases, 3 bases remained unmatched. CDR1 GTSNPN and CDR2 SVGIG come from the germline V gene (reference sequence). The CDR3 nucleotides are TGTGCCTGGAGTCCAACAGGGGACACTGAAGCTTTCTTT. It is translated as CAWSPTGDTEAFF.

The chain combines TRBV7-2 with TRBJ2-2; 9 nucleotides align to TRBD1. The V gene's germline CDR1 is SGHTA and CDR2 FQGNSA. The CDR3 spans 15 residues. The ends lost 3 bases at V and 7 bases at J; junction bases unmatched: 6. CDR3 loop: CASSLLTGQGGELFF. As DNA, the CDR3 is TGTGCCAGCAGCTTGCTAACGGGACAGGGCGGGGAGCTGTTTTTT.

This clone was picked up one time. The gene calls are TRBV7-9 and TRBJ2-5; 11 nucleotides align to TRBD2. The germline V gene has CDR1 SEHNR and CDR2 FQNEAQ (reference sequence). With 3 bases clipped from V and 5 bases from J, the junction kept 5 bases outside the gene matches. The CDR3 is 15 amino acids. The CDR3 reads CASSFLAGGGETQYF. DNA of the CDR3: TGTGCCAGCAGCTTTCTAGCGGGGGGCGGTGAGACCCAGTACTTC.

This chain uses TRBV6-5 with TRBJ1-3, with D perhaps matching TRBD1 (5 bases). V was shortened by 4 bases and J by 7 bases, with 17 bases between the two germline ends. This CDR3 has 15 residues. Germline CDR1 MNHEY, CDR2 SVGAGI. CDR3 sequence reads: CASSFNQGLGNTIYF. The DNA for the CDR3 is TGTGCCAGCAGTTTTAACCAGGGATTAGGGAACACCATATATTTT.

The CDR3 sequence is CSAGTGVQYF. CDR3 coding DNA: TGCAGTGCTGGTACGGGAGTGCAGTACTTC. The rearrangement joins TRBV20-1 to TRBJ2-7, with D maybe TRBD2 (6 bases). Trimming took off 5 bases at V and 9 bases at J, with 11 bases between the two ends. The CDR3 totals 10 residues. Germline V gene data show CDR1 as DFQATT and CDR2 as SNEGSKA (reference sequence).

The chain links TRBV6-1 to TRBJ1-1; D is uncertain. CDR1 is MNHNS and CDR2 is SASEGT in the germline V gene. Trimming removed 7 bases from V and 0 bases from J, with 6 bases in between. The CDR3 is made up of 12 amino acids. The chain's CDR3 is CASNRMNTEAFF. CDR3 sequence (DNA): TGTGCCAGCAACAGAATGAACACTGAAGCTTTCTTT.

The CDR3 sequence is CASSDWASVVNTDTQYF. The CDR3 nucleotides read TGTGCCAGCAGTGACTGGGCGAGCGTCGTCAACACAGATACGCAGTATTTT. The chain combines TRBV25-1 with TRBJ2-3, with D uncertain. CDR1 is MGHDK, CDR2 SYGVNS, per germline. Deletions cut 3 bases from V and 2 bases from J, with 18 bases between. The CDR3 contains 17 residues.

V gene TRBV30 combines with J gene TRBJ2-3, with D unresolved. V was cut by 1 base and J by 4 bases, with 9 bases left in between. CDR1 GTSNPN and CDR2 SVGIG come from the germline V gene (reference sequence). CDR3 length: 13 residues. The CDR3 nucleotides read TGTGCCTGGAGTGAAGGATTGTCAGATACGCAGTATTTT. Amino acids: CAWSEGLSDTQYF.

The genes are TRBV10-2 and TRBJ1-6, with a weak D call TRBD1 (5 bases). V lost 7 bases, J lost 7 bases, and 11 bases lay in between. The germline CDR1 and CDR2 sequences are WSHSY and SAAADI. The CDR3 has 13 amino acids. The CDR3 protein is CASNAWGNSPLHF. CDR3 DNA sequence: TGCGCCAGCAATGCGTGGGGCAATTCACCCCTCCACTTT.

DNA for the CDR3: TGTGCCAGCAGTGACAGGGGCCACACCCGGCCCACTAATGAAAAACTGTTTTTT. As protein: CASSDRGHTRPTNEKLFF. The genes are TRBV6-4 and TRBJ1-4; D might be TRBD1 (5 bases). The CDR3 contains 18 residues. Germline-derived CDR1 and CDR2 are MRHNA and SNTAGT. V was pared by 2 bases and J by 2 bases, with 18 bases between.

The J gene is TRBJ2-2, the V gene TRBV5-1, with 7 bases lining up with TRBD2. The V gene end was trimmed by 0 bases and the J gene end by 4 bases; junction bases not matched to a gene: 3. There are 15 residues in the CDR3. Per germline, CDR1 SGHRS and CDR2 YFSETQ. CDR3 coding DNA: TGCGCCAGCAGCTTGGCCGGGAGGTCCACCGGGGAGCTGTTTTTT. Translated, it gives CASSLAGRSTGELFF.

The genes are TRBV4-3 and TRBJ2-3, with 9 bases aligning to TRBD2. Looked up from germline, CDR1 is LGHNA and CDR2 is YSLEER. The CDR3 loop spans 18 amino acids. The V segment lost 2 bases and the J segment 0 bases; nucleotides outside the gene matches: 9. The CDR3 loop reads CASSQYTPLAGSTDTQYF. The CDR3 bases are TGCGCCAGCAGCCAATACACCCCGCTAGCGGGGAGCACAGATACGCAGTATTTT.

V gene TRBV10-3 combines with J gene TRBJ1-2; TRBD1 matches at 8 bases. V trimming: 4 bases; J trimming: 0 bases; junction bases outside the gene matches: 1. CDR1 is ENHRY, CDR2 SYGVKD, per germline. CDR3 size: 14 residues. This CDR3 reads CAISGQGTNYGYTF. DNA of the CDR3: TGTGCCATCAGTGGACAGGGGACTAACTATGGCTACACCTTC.

In regard to this clone: In the same sample, other DNA sequences code for this CDR3. The chain joins TRBV2 to TRBJ2-7; D could derive from TRBD1 or TRBD2 (5 bases each). This CDR3 has 13 residues. The germline gives CDR1 SNHLY, CDR2 FYNNEI. Trimming left V 4 bases short and J 3 bases short, with 10 bases between. The CDR3 spells CASSAGGSYEQYF. The DNA of the CDR3 is TGTGCCAGCAGTGCTGGGGGAAGCTACGAGCAGTACTTC.

This rearrangement joins TRBV5-1 to TRBJ2-2; 13 nucleotides align to TRBD2. CDR3 length equals 16 residues. V lost 7 bases and J lost 2; bases outside the gene matches: 5. Germline lookup yields CDR1 SGHRS and CDR2 YFSETQ. Here the CDR3 DNA reads TGCGCCAGCGGTGGGACTAGCGGGATTAACACCGGGGAGCTGTTTTTT. Protein sequence: CASGGTSGINTGELFF.

The chain is built from TRBV2 and TRBJ2-2; TRBD1 agrees at 9 bases. The CDR3 runs to 15 residues. CDR1 and CDR2 (germline): SNHLY, FYNNEI. V lost 4 bases, J lost 5 bases, and 5 bases stayed unmatched. The CDR3 protein is CASSGDRARTGELFF. The CDR3 DNA sequence: TGTGCCAGCAGTGGGGACAGGGCGCGGACCGGGGAGCTGTTTTTT.

V usage is TRBV2 and J usage is TRBJ2-5; D might be TRBD1 (5 bases). CDR1 SNHLY and CDR2 FYNNEI come from the germline V gene. V lost 8 bases, J lost 3 bases, and 16 bases lay in between. This CDR3 has 14 residues. CDR3 bases: TGTGCCAGCTTGGGTTGGGGCAGGAAAGAGACCCAGTACTTC. The encoded protein is CASLGWGRKETQYF.

In nucleotides, the CDR3 is TGTGCCAGCAGCTTAGGAACAGGGACTGACGAGCAGTACTTC. Translation gives CASSLGTGTDEQYF. The chain has TRBV7-9 and TRBJ2-7; the D call may be TRBD1 or TRBD2 (6 bases each). This CDR3 comprises 14 residues. Germline lookup yields CDR1 SEHNR and CDR2 FQNEAQ (reference sequence). With 1 base removed from V and 5 bases from J, the gap between germline ends came to 12 bases. Complete variable domain (other parts from reference TRBV7-9 and TRBJ2-7): DTGVSQNPRHKITKRGQNVTFRCDPISEHNRLYWYRQTLGQGPEFLTYFQNEAQLEKSRLLSDRFSAERPKGSFSTLEIQRTEQGDSAMYLCASSLGTGTDEQYFGPGTRLTVT.

V is TRBV6-6 and J is TRBJ2-7; 12 bases agree with TRBD2. Looked up from germline, CDR1 is MNHNY and CDR2 is SVGAGI (reference sequence). The CDR3 loop spans 16 amino acids. V dropped 5 bases and J dropped 4; count of bases not matched to a gene: 9. The chain's CDR3 is CASSHQTSGRWYEQYF. The CDR3 region has the DNA TGTGCCAGCAGTCACCAGACTAGCGGGAGATGGTACGAGCAGTACTTC.

The rearrangement uses TRBV5-1 and TRBJ1-3; the D gene is possibly TRBD1 (5 bases). This CDR3 spans 15 amino acids. Trimming cost V 0 bases and J 0 bases, with 7 bases left between them. CDR1 and CDR2 (germline): SGHRS, YFSETQ. CDR3 in amino acids: CASSLGGGSGNTIYF. CDR3 DNA: TGCGCCAGCAGCTTGGGGGGGGGCTCTGGAAACACCATATATTTT. Supplemented by reference TRBV5-1 and TRBJ1-3, the full variable domain reads KAGVTQTPRYLIKTRGQQVTLSCSPISGHRSVSWYQQTPGQGLQFLFEYFSETQRNKGNFPGRFSGRQFSNSRSEMNVSTLELGDSALYLCASSLGGGSGNTIYFGEGSWLTVV.

This clone qualifies as medium-sized. The V call is TRBV7-9, the J call TRBJ1-5; 10 nucleotides align to TRBD1. This CDR3 has 18 residues. The germline V gene encodes CDR1 SEHNR and CDR2 FQNEAQ (reference sequence). V was pared by 5 bases and J by 4 bases, with 14 bases of the junction left unmatched. The CDR3 bases are TGTGCCAGCAGCCCCGATCCCCGGGACAGGGGACGGAATCAGCCCCAGCATTTT. Residues: CASSPDPRDRGRNQPQHF.

The gene calls are TRBV19 and TRBJ2-1; a possible D gene is TRBD2 (5 bases). V was pared by 2 bases and J by 6 bases, with 8 bases between. The CDR3 is 13 amino acids. The V gene's germline CDR1 is LNHDA and CDR2 SQIVND (reference sequence). CDR3 protein: CASSIRETNEQFF. DNA of the CDR3: TGTGCCAGTAGTATAAGGGAGACCAATGAGCAGTTCTTC.

The CDR3 nucleotides read TGCGCCAGCAGCTTGACTCCTAGCGGGGGGGCCTACGAGCAGTACTTC. As protein: CASSLTPSGGAYEQYF. The chain carries TRBV5-1 and TRBJ2-7; TRBD2 agrees at 12 bases. Unmatched junction bases numbered 4, after V lost 1 base and J lost 2 bases. Germline loops: CDR1 SGHRS, CDR2 YFSETQ. The CDR3 totals 16 residues.

The chain is built from TRBV2 and TRBJ2-5; the match to TRBD2 covers 11 bases. Germline CDR1 and CDR2: SNHLY and FYNNEI. The length of the CDR3 is 16 residues. The J segment lost 5 bases and the V segment lost 4 bases, leaving 9 bases of the junction unmatched. The CDR3 nucleotides are TGTGCCAGCAGTGGACTAGCGGGGTCCGGTGGGGAGACCCAGTACTTC. Protein sequence: CASSGLAGSGGETQYF.

This clone was detected only once. V and J are TRBV9 and TRBJ2-7; D remains unclear. In germline, CDR1 is SGDLS, CDR2 YYNGEE. The V end was cut by 0 bases, the J end by 2 bases, with 6 bases between. This CDR3 is 13 amino acids long. CDR3 nucleotide sequence: TGTGCCAGCAGCGTAGCTCCAGCCTACGAGCAGTACTTC. The encoded protein is CASSVAPAYEQYF.

The chain carries TRBV7-9 and TRBJ2-5, with 8 bases lining up with TRBD1. After removal of 3 bases from V and 4 bases from J, the junction contained 4 bases not matched to a gene. CDR1 is SEHNR, CDR2 FQNEAQ, per germline (reference sequence). The CDR3 length is 14 residues. CDR3 region: CASSFARGLETQYF. In DNA form, the CDR3 reads TGTGCCAGCAGCTTCGCCAGGGGGCTAGAGACCCAGTACTTC.

V usage is TRBV5-1 and J usage is TRBJ1-2; D gene ambiguous. Trimming cost V 4 bases and J 1 base, with 14 bases left between them. This CDR3 has 15 amino acids. Looked up from germline, CDR1 is SGHRS and CDR2 is YFSETQ. CDR3 amino acids: CASSLERGRNYGYTF. In nucleotides, the CDR3 is TGCGCCAGCAGCCTGGAACGAGGTCGTAACTATGGCTACACCTTC.

The CDR3 loop is CASSIGLGNTEAFF. CDR3 DNA: TGTGCCAGTAGTATTGGACTGGGGAACACTGAAGCTTTCTTT. The chain recombines TRBV19 with TRBJ1-1; no definite D call. The germline V gene has CDR1 LNHDA and CDR2 SQIVND (reference sequence). The CDR3 sequence is 14 residues long. With 3 bases removed from V and 1 base from J, the gap between germline ends came to 9 bases.